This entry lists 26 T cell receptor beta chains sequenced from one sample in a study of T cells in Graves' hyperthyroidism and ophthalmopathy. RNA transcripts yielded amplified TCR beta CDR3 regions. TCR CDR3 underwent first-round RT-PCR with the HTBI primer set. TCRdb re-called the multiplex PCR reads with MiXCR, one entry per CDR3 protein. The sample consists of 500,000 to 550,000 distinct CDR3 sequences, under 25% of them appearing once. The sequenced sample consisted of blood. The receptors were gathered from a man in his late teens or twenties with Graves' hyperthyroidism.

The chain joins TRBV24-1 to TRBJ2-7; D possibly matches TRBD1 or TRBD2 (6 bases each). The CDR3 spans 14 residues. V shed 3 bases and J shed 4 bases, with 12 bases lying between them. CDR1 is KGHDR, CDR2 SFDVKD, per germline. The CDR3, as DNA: TGTGCCACCAGTGATGCTAGGGGGGAGTACGAGCAGTACTTC. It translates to CATSDARGEYEQYF.

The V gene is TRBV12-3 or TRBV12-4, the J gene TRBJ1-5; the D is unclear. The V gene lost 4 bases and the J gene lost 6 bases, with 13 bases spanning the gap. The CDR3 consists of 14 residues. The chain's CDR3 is CASSWSGSGQPQHF. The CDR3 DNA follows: TGTGCCAGCAGTTGGTCGGGATCGGGTCAGCCCCAGCATTTT.

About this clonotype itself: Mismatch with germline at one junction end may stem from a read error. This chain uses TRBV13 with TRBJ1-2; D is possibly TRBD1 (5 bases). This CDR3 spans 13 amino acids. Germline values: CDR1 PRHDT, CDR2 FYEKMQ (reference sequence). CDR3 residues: CASSPGQGVGYSF. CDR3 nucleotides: TGTGCCAGCAGCCCCGGTCAGGGCGTAGGCTACTCCTTC.

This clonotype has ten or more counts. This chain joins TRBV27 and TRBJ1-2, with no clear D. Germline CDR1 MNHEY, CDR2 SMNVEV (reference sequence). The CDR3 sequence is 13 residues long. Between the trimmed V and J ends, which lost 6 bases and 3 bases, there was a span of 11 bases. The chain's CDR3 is CASSFGEDYGYTF. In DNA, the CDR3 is TGTGCCAGCAGCTTCGGGGAGGACTATGGCTACACCTTC.

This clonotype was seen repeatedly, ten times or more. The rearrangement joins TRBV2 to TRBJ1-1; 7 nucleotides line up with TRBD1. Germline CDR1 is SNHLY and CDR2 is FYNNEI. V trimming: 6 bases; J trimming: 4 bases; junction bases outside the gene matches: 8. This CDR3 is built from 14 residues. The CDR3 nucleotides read TGTGCCAGCAGACTTACAGGGGATTTCACTGAAGCTTTCTTT. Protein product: CASRLTGDFTEAFF.

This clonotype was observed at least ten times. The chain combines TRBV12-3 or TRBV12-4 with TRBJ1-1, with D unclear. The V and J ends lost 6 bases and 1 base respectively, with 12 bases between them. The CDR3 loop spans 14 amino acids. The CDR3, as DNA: TGTGCCAGCAGGGACCTTCGGGGGAACACTGAAGCTTTCTTT. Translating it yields CASRDLRGNTEAFF.

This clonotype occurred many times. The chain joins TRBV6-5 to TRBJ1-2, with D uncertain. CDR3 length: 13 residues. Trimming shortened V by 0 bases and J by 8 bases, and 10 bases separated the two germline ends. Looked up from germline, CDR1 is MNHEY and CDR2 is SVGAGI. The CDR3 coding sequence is TGTGCCAGCAGTTACTCGAAACAGTTCGGCTACACCTTC. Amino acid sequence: CASSYSKQFGYTF.

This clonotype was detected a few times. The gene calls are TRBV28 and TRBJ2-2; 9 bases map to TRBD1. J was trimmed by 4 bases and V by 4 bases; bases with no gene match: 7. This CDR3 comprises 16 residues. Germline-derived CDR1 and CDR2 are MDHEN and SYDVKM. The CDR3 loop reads CASSSGTGRITGELFF. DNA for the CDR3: TGTGCCAGCAGTTCCGGGACAGGGAGAATCACCGGGGAGCTGTTTTTT.

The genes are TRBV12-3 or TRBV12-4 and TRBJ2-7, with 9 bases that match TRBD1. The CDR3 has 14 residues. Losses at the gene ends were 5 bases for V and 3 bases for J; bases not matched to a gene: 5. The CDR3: CASSPSDRGYEQYF. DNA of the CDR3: TGTGCCAGCAGTCCCTCGGACAGGGGCTACGAGCAGTACTTC.

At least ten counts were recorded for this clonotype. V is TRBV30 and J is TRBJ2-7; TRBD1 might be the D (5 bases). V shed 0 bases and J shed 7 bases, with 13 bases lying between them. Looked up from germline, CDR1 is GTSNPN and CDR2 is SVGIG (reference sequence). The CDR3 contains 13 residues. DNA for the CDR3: TGTGCCTGGAGTGTTACAGGAGCTTGGGAGCAGTACTTC. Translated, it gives CAWSVTGAWEQYF.

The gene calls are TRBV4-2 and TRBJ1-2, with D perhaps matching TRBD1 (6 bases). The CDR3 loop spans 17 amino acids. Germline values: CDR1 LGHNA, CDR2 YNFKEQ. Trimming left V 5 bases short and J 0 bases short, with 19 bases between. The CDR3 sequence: CASSGAYRDTANYGYTF. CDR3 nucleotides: TGTGCCAGCAGCGGAGCTTACCGGGACACAGCTAACTATGGCTACACCTTC.

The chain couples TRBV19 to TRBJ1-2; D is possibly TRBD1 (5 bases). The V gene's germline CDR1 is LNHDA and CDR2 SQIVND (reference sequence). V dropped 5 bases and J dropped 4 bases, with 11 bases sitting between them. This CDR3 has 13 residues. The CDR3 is CASSHRDGYGYTF. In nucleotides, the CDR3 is TGTGCCAGTAGTCATCGGGACGGCTATGGCTACACCTTC.

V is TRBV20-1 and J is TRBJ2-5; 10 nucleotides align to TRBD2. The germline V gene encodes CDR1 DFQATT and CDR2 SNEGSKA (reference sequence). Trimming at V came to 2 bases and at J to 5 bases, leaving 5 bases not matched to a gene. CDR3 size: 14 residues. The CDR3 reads CSARLAGAGETQYF. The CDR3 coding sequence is TGCAGTGCTAGACTAGCGGGGGCAGGGGAGACCCAGTACTTC.

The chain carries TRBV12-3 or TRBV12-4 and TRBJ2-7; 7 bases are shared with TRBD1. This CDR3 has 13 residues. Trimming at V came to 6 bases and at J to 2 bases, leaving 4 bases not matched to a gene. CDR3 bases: TGTGCCAGCAGAGGACAGGCCCCCTACGAGCAGTACTTC. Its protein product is CASRGQAPYEQYF.

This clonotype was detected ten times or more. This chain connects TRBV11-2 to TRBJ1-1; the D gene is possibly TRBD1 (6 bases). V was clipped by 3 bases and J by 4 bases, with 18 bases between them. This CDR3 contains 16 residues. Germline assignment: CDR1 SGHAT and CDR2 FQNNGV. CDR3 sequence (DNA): TGTGCCAGCAGCTTGTATATAGGGGGGAAGGCCACTGAAGCTTTCTTT. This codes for CASSLYIGGKATEAFF.

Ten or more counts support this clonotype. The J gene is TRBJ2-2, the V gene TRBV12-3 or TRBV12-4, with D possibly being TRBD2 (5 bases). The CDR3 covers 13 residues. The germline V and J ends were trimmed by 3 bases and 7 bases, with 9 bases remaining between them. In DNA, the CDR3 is TGTGCCAGCAGTTTTGCGGGTATCGGGGAGCTGTTTTTT. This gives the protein CASSFAGIGELFF.

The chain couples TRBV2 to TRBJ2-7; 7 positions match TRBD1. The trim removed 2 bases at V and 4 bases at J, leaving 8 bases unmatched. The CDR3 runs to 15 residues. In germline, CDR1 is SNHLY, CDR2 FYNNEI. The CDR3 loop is CASSETVGGLYEQYF. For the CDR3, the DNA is TGTGCCAGCAGTGAAACCGTAGGGGGCTTATACGAGCAGTACTTC.

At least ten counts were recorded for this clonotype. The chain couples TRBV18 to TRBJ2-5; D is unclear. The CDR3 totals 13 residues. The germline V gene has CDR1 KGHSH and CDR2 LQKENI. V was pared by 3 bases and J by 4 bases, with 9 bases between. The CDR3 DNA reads TGTGCCAGCTCACCTGGGAATTCAGAGACCCAGTACTTC. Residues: CASSPGNSETQYF.

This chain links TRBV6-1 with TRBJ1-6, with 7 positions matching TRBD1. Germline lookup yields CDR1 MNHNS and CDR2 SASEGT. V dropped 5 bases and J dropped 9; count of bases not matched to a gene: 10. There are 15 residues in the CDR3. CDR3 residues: CASSPGQVEASPLHF. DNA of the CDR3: TGTGCCAGCAGTCCCGGACAGGTCGAAGCTTCACCCCTCCACTTT.

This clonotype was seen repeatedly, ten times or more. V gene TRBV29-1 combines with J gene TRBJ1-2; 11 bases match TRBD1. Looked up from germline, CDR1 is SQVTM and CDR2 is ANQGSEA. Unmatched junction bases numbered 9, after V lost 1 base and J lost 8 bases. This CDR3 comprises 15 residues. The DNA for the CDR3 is TGCAGCGTTGAAGCAGCTGGACAGGGGGCGCCGGGCTACACCTTC. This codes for CSVEAAGQGAPGYTF.

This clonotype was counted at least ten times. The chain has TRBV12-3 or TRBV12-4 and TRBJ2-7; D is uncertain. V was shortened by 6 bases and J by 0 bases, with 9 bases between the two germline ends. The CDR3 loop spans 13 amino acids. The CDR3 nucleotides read TGTGCCAGCAGCTACAAGAGCTCCTACGAGCAGTACTTC. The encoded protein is CASSYKSSYEQYF.

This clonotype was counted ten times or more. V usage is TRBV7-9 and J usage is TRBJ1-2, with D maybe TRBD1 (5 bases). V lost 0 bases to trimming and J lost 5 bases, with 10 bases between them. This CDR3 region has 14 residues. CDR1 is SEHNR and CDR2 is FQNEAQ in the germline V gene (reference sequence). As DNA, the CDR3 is TGTGCCAGCAGCTTAGCCGTGGGACCTTATGGCTACACCTTC. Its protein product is CASSLAVGPYGYTF.

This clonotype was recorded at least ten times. The CDR3 DNA reads TGTGCCAGCAGTTTAGCGCGTTATCAGCCCCAGCATTTT. This gives the protein CASSLARYQPQHF. This chain connects TRBV12-3 or TRBV12-4 to TRBJ1-5; D not certain. Trimming stripped 0 bases from V and 5 bases from J, with 5 bases between. The CDR3 is 13 amino acids.

This CDR3 reads CASSLAQADSSYEQYF. The CDR3 DNA reads as TGTGCCAGCAGCTTAGCGCAGGCAGATAGCTCCTACGAGCAGTACTTC. The chain recombines TRBV7-6 with TRBJ2-7; D gene unclear. In germline, CDR1 is SGHVS, CDR2 FNYEAQ. With 0 bases removed from V and 0 bases from J, the gap between germline ends came to 12 bases. This CDR3 region has 16 residues.

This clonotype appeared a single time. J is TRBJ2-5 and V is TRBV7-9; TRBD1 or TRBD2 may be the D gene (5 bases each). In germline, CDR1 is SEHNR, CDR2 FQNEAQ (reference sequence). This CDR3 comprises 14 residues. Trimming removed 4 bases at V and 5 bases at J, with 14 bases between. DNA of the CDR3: TGTGCCAGCAGCTCCCATGGGGGAACGGAGACCCAGTACTTC. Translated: CASSSHGGTETQYF.

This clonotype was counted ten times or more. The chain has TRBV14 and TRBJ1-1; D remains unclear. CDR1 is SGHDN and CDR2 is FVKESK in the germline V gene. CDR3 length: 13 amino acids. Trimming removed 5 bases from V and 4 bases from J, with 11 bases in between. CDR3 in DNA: TGTGCCAGCAGCTTTAACCCGCTCACTGAAGCTTTCTTT. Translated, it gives CASSFNPLTEAFF.